The 10 T cell receptor beta chains in this list originate from one sample, sequenced in a study of T cells in Graves' hyperthyroidism and ophthalmopathy. Amplification yielded TCR beta CDR3 regions, with RNA transcripts as the source. RT-PCR in the first round (using the HTBI primer set) targeted the TCR CDR3. TCRdb reanalysed the multiplex PCR reads using MiXCR and keeps one entry per CDR3 protein. The sample lists 750,000 to 950,000 distinct CDR3 sequences, approximately 40% seen once, with approximately 8.7% in the top ten. Material for sequencing was blood. Receptors originate from a man between 18 and 35 years old with Graves' hyperthyroidism.

On this clonotype: Germline and junction disagree at one end, which may indicate a read error. The chain uses TRBV12-3 or TRBV12-4 and TRBJ1-1; D ambiguous. The length of the CDR3 is 13 residues. The DNA for the CDR3 is TGTGCCAGCAGTTTGTACGGGAACGCTGAAGCTTTCTTT. As protein: CASSLYGNAEAFF.

The sample holds a few counts of this clonotype. The chain has TRBV7-2 and TRBJ2-7; D remains ambiguous. The CDR3 spans 12 residues. Trimming shortened V by 4 bases and J by 3 bases, and 7 bases separated the two germline ends. CDR1 is SGHTA and CDR2 is FQGNSA in the germline V gene. This CDR3 reads CASSSNGYEQYF. For the CDR3, the DNA is TGTGCCAGCAGCTCCAACGGCTACGAGCAGTACTTC.

The chain employs TRBV10-3 and TRBJ1-2; 8 nucleotides line up with TRBD1. V shed 6 bases, J shed 7 bases, and the junction held 13 bases outside the gene matches. CDR1 is ENHRY and CDR2 is SYGVKD in the germline V gene. The CDR3 spans 15 residues. CDR3 region: CAIRQARDRGFGYTF. The CDR3 DNA reads TGTGCCATCAGGCAGGCCCGAGACAGGGGATTTGGCTACACCTTC.

This clonotype was observed a handful of times. This chain joins TRBV7-3 and TRBJ2-7; D uncertain. The germline V gene encodes CDR1 SGHTA and CDR2 FQGTGA. V lost 5 bases to trimming and J lost 6 bases, with 14 bases between them. This CDR3 comprises 13 residues. CDR3 in amino acids: CASSPSLRREQYF. CDR3 in DNA: TGTGCCAGCAGCCCGTCACTGCGCCGCGAGCAGTACTTC.

Many counts were recorded for this clonotype. V usage is TRBV6-5 and J usage is TRBJ1-1, with D possibly TRBD1 on 6 matching bases. Germline lookup yields CDR1 MNHEY and CDR2 SVGAGI. The CDR3 consists of 13 residues. V was cut by 6 bases and J by 3 bases, with 11 bases left in between. The DNA for the CDR3 is TGTGCCAGCAGAGGTAACAGGGACACTGAAGCTTTCTTT. It translates to CASRGNRDTEAFF.

The J gene is TRBJ1-4, the V gene TRBV12-3 or TRBV12-4; TRBD1 agrees at 7 bases. J gave up 7 bases and V 6 bases, and 8 bases lay outside the gene matches. CDR3 length equals 14 residues. The CDR3 region has the DNA TGTGCCAGCAGCTACACAGGGGTTGGTGAAAAACTGTTTTTT. It specifies CASSYTGVGEKLFF.

This clonotype occurred many times. The CDR3 nucleotides are TGTGCCAGCGGGAACAGGGTCGGTCATGGCTACACCTTC. It yields the protein CASGNRVGHGYTF. The chain recombines TRBV12-3 or TRBV12-4 with TRBJ1-2, with a weak D call TRBD1 (6 bases). Trimming removed 8 bases at V and 6 bases at J, with 16 bases between. This CDR3 contains 13 residues.

V is TRBV6-2 or TRBV6-3 and J is TRBJ1-1; no firm D call. Trimming removed 0 bases from V and 0 bases from J, with 14 bases in between. The CDR3 loop spans 17 amino acids. Germline V gene lookup returns CDR1 MNHEY and CDR2 SVGEGT. CDR3 coding DNA: TGTGCCAGCAGTTACTCTGCAACGAAAGGCATGAACACTGAAGCTTTCTTT. It translates to CASSYSATKGMNTEAFF.

This rearrangement joins TRBV7-3 to TRBJ2-7; 11 bases are shared with TRBD2. From germline, CDR1 is SGHTA and CDR2 FQGTGA. Unmatched junction bases numbered 5, after V lost 4 bases and J lost 6 bases. CDR3 length: 14 residues. CDR3: CASSSLAGGGEQYF. The CDR3 nucleotides read TGTGCCAGCAGCTCCTTAGCGGGAGGGGGCGAGCAGTACTTC.

The chain uses TRBV12-3 or TRBV12-4 and TRBJ1-3, with 10 bases identical to TRBD1. This CDR3 spans 14 amino acids. The V segment lost 6 bases and the J segment 3 bases; nucleotides outside the gene matches: 2. CDR3 in amino acids: CASRRTGGGNTIYF. The DNA for the CDR3 is TGTGCCAGCAGACGGACAGGGGGTGGAAACACCATATATTTT.